This T cell receptor (beta chain) comes out of a study of beta chain features in type 1 diabetes. As for the study in general: Cell yields, gender and age were comparable in patients and healthy donors. Study-wide points: More deletions and fewer insertions at VDJ junctions were seen in type 1 diabetes patients. Patients and controls would be equally affected if PCR favored shorter templates. The study found moderately but significantly shorter TCRB CDR3s in all four CD4+ subsets of Type 1 diabetes patients.

About 120 mL of blood, on average, came from one heparinised draw per donor. Since all of the isolated RNA was reverse transcribed, expressed TCRB transcripts were what got sequenced. Assay used: immunoSEQ multiplex PCR; TCRdb lists only in-frame clones, some missing. The table records some 120,000 clones, approximately 15% of them present only once. Turning to this clone: What it binds is unknown.

V shed 0 bases and J shed 5 bases, with 11 bases lying between them. This CDR3 is 15 amino acids long. The germline CDR1 and CDR2 sequences are SGHRS and YFSETQ. The receptor comes from a man between 18 and 35 years old with type 1 diabetes. The V call is TRBV5-1, the J call TRBJ2-2; D is unclear. Sequenced: central memory CD4+ T cells from blood. DNA of the CDR3: TGCGCCAGCAGCTTGGCTGGCAGTCTGACCGGGGAGCTGTTTTTT. Translation gives CASSLAGSLTGELFF.